The rows below give T cell receptor beta chains drawn from one sample of a study of T cell repertoires in cytomegalovirus infection. From the reads, TCRdb called clonotypes with MiXCR, one entry per CDR3 protein. The table records fewer than 550,000 distinct CDR3 sequences, 26% of them present only once. Input material: PBMCs. The receptors originated from a human donor in good health (CMV status not recorded). Some clones in this sample may be carry-over from other donors' samples. Both conserved end residues are part of each CDR3. The order of the fields is clone size, J gene, CDR3 length, V gene, D gene, CDR3 protein, CDR3 DNA. D genes are given only for firm matches. Some rows mark clone size as missing; the rest say once, few, many or name a class of expanded clone.

>-|TRBJ1-4|14|TRBV2|-
CASKAGVTNEKLFF
TGTGCCAGCAAGGCGGGAGTCACTAATGAAAAACTGTTTTTT
>few|TRBJ2-1|16|TRBV27|-
CASSILKRASYNEQFF
TGTGCCAGCAGTATCCTCAAGCGGGCCTCCTACAATGAGCAGTTCTTC
>few|TRBJ2-1|15|TRBV6-5|-
CASRKEGLSYNEQFF
TGTGCCAGCAGAAAGGAGGGCCTTTCCTACAATGAGCAGTTCTTC
>few|TRBJ2-1|16|TRBV10-3|TRBD2
CAISGTSGLSYNEQFF
TGTGCCATCAGTGGGACTAGCGGGCTCTCCTACAATGAGCAGTTCTTC
>-|TRBJ1-1|15|TRBV28|TRBD1
CASSFYRGMNTEAFF
TGTGCCAGCAGTTTCTACAGGGGTATGAACACTGAAGCTTTCTTT
>few|TRBJ2-1|18|TRBV18|TRBD2
CASSPLKVAGATYNEQFF
TGTGCCAGCTCACCGCTTAAAGTAGCGGGAGCAACCTACAATGAGCAGTTCTTC
>-|TRBJ1-1|16|TRBV12-3/TRBV12-4|-
CASSARGFQPNTEAFF
TGTGCCAGCAGTGCCAGGGGTTTCCAACCGAACACTGAAGCTTTCTTT
>few|TRBJ2-2|18|TRBV7-3|-
CASSPTNQAGSNTGELFF
TGTGCCAGCAGCCCCACCAACCAAGCAGGGTCTAACACCGGGGAGCTGTTTTTT
>few|TRBJ1-5|15|TRBV19|TRBD1
CASSTRQGFYQPQHF
TGTGCCAGTAGTACCCGACAGGGCTTTTATCAGCCCCAGCATTTT
>-|TRBJ2-7|16|TRBV10-3|TRBD1
CATRLSKDRGTYEQYF
TGTGCCACCCGCCTGAGTAAGGACAGGGGGACCTACGAGCAGTACTTC
>many|TRBJ2-7|14|TRBV7-3|-
CASSLQGGLYEQYF
TGTGCCAGCAGCTTACAAGGGGGGCTCTACGAGCAGTACTTC
>-|TRBJ1-1|15|TRBV12-3/TRBV12-4|TRBD1
CASSLITGGQTEAFF
TGTGCCAGCAGTTTAATTACAGGGGGTCAGACTGAAGCTTTCTTT
>-|TRBJ1-5|11|TRBV20-1|-
CSAGPSQPQHF
TGCAGTGCGGGCCCATCCCAGCCCCAGCATTTT
>few|TRBJ2-2|16|TRBV3-1|TRBD2
CASSQAAGGPTGELFF
TGTGCCAGCAGCCAAGCTGCGGGAGGCCCCACCGGGGAGCTGTTTTTT
>-|TRBJ1-1|16|TRBV19|TRBD1
CASSMQGQGLNTEAFF
TGTGCCAGTAGTATGCAGGGACAGGGGTTGAACACTGAAGCTTTCTTT
>many|TRBJ1-2|15|TRBV7-2|-
CASSPGTAEGYGYTF
TGTGCCAGCAGCCCTGGGACCGCAGAAGGCTATGGCTACACCTTC
>-|TRBJ2-1|16|TRBV6-2/TRBV6-3|TRBD2
CASNYPLAGAGNEQFF
TGTGCCAGCAACTACCCACTAGCGGGAGCGGGCAATGAGCAGTTCTTC
>few|TRBJ1-5|17|TRBV6-1|-
CASSEGTGLAFNQPQHF
TGTGCCAGCAGTGAAGGTACAGGGTTGGCCTTCAATCAGCCCCAGCATTTT
>-|TRBJ2-2|14|TRBV5-3|-
CASSLDPRPGELFF
TGTGCCAGCAGCCTGGATCCCAGGCCCGGGGAGCTGTTTTTT
>few|TRBJ1-5|14|TRBV28|TRBD1
CASSLFTGAQPQHF
TGTGCCAGCAGTTTATTCACAGGGGCTCAGCCCCAGCATTTT
>-|TRBJ1-1|14|TRBV2|-
CASSVKRGNTEAFF
TGTGCCAGCAGTGTTAAGAGGGGGAACACTGAAGCTTTCTTT
>few|TRBJ2-1|12|TRBV6-5|-
CASSYGSGEQFF
TGTGCCAGCAGTTACGGCTCGGGTGAGCAGTTCTTC
>-|TRBJ1-4|14|TRBV4-1|-
CASSQGRAGEKLFF
TGCGCCAGCAGCCAAGGACGGGCGGGGGAAAAACTGTTTTTT
>-|TRBJ2-5|12|TRBV2|-
CAGRTNQETQYF
TGTGCCGGGCGGACTAACCAAGAGACCCAGTACTTC
>-|TRBJ2-3|13|TRBV6-2/TRBV6-3|-
CASRGGETDTQYF
TGTGCCAGCAGGGGCGGCGAAACAGATACGCAGTATTTT
>-|TRBJ1-2|13|TRBV6-6|-
CASRGDNGWGYTF
TGTGCCAGCAGAGGGGACAACGGATGGGGCTACACCTTC
>many|TRBJ2-5|15|TRBV7-2|-
CASSLRPGSQETQYF
TGTGCCAGCAGCTTACGGCCGGGGTCCCAAGAGACCCAGTACTTC
>-|TRBJ2-4|17|TRBV19|TRBD2
CASSFQAGGGLGNIQYF
TGTGCCAGTAGTTTCCAAGCGGGAGGGGGGCTTGGAAACATTCAGTACTTC
>-|TRBJ2-1|18|TRBV19|TRBD2
CASSIWTSGSNPYNEQFF
TGTGCCAGTAGTATCTGGACTAGCGGGAGTAATCCCTACAATGAGCAGTTCTTC
>-|TRBJ2-7|16|TRBV7-8|TRBD2
CASSSPGRAVSYEQYF
TGTGCCAGCAGCTCCCCGGGGAGGGCAGTGTCCTACGAGCAGTACTTC
>-|TRBJ1-1|17|TRBV19|TRBD1
CASSIVGSGGRGTEAFF
TGTGCCAGTAGTATAGTAGGGTCAGGGGGCCGGGGCACTGAAGCTTTCTTT
>-|TRBJ2-3|14|TRBV6-5|-
CASSYPGVGDTQYF
TGTGCCAGCAGTTATCCAGGGGTCGGGGATACGCAGTATTTT
>-|TRBJ2-1|15|TRBV6-1|TRBD2
CASSEATSGRALLFF
TGTGCCAGCAGTGAGGCGACTAGCGGGAGGGCCCTTCTTTTCTTC
>many|TRBJ2-2|15|TRBV7-2|TRBD1
CASSLGRQGTGELFF
TGTGCCAGCAGCTTAGGGCGACAGGGTACCGGGGAGCTGTTTTTT
>-|TRBJ2-3|15|TRBV7-2|-
CASSLRVAGTDTQYF
TGTGCCAGCAGCTTACGGGTTGCTGGCACAGATACGCAGTATTTT
>few|TRBJ2-5|14|TRBV12-3/TRBV12-4|-
CASSLFQGKETQYF
TGTGCCAGCAGTTTGTTCCAGGGAAAAGAGACCCAGTACTTC
>few|TRBJ2-1|16|TRBV7-2|TRBD2
CASSLGGLAGAREQFF
TGTGCCAGCAGCTTAGGAGGCCTAGCGGGGGCCAGGGAGCAGTTCTTC
>-|TRBJ2-1|12|TRBV3-1|-
CASSQGTFEQFF
TGTGCCAGCAGCCAAGGAACCTTTGAGCAGTTCTTC
>-|TRBJ2-5|14|TRBV12-3/TRBV12-4|-
CASSLEAVTETQYF
TGTGCCAGCAGTTTAGAAGCAGTTACGGAGACCCAGTACTTC
>few|TRBJ2-1|14|TRBV6-2/TRBV6-3|-
CASSSHVGGDEQFF
TGTGCCAGCAGTAGCCATGTAGGAGGGGATGAGCAGTTCTTC
>-|TRBJ2-1|13|TRBV29-1|TRBD2
CSTGTSDYNEQFF
TGCAGCACCGGGACTAGCGACTACAATGAGCAGTTCTTC
>few|TRBJ1-1|14|TRBV27|TRBD1
CASGYRQGNTEAFF
TGTGCCAGCGGCTATAGACAGGGGAACACTGAAGCTTTCTTT
>-|TRBJ2-1|15|TRBV5-1|-
CASSPRWGTYNEQFF
TGCGCCAGCAGCCCCAGGTGGGGGACCTACAATGAGCAGTTCTTC
>-|TRBJ2-1|13|TRBV7-4|TRBD2
CASSSQLGGEQFF
TGTGCCAGCAGCTCCCAACTCGGGGGGGAGCAGTTCTTC
>-|TRBJ2-7|13|TRBV6-5|TRBD1
CASSLTGFHEQYF
TGTGCCAGCAGCCTGACAGGGTTTCACGAGCAGTACTTC
>-|TRBJ1-1|16|TRBV11-2|-
CASSSPLRDRRTEAFF
TGTGCCAGCAGCTCCCCACTCCGGGACCGGCGTACTGAAGCTTTCTTT
>-|TRBJ2-7|12|TRBV29-1|TRBD1
CSVSGQGTSQYF
TGCAGCGTTTCTGGACAGGGGACTTCTCAGTACTTC